This TCR beta chain was identified during a study of blood T cell repertoires in COVID-19. At the level of the study: Italy, Spain and the United States were the sources of the convalescent and acute COVID-19 samples. In each case, the material was cDNA or gDNA derived from T cells, B-cell-depleted T cells, or PBMCs.

Participants' own reports of clinical history determined their cohort assignment. For recovered donors of Cohort 3, there were two negative PCRs, clearance, or symptom resolution. The CDR3 consists of 18 residues. Between the trimmed V and J ends, which lost 3 bases and 0 bases, there was a span of 17 bases. Germline assignment: CDR1 MGHRA and CDR2 YSYEKL. Only in-frame clones appear in the TCRdb table, and some are missing; sequencing was by immunoSEQ multiplex PCR. This sample yields around 470,000 clones, of which 90% are seen a single time; less than 0.75% belongs to the top ten. The V gene is TRBV4-1, the J gene TRBJ2-2, with D perhaps matching TRBD1 (6 bases). The sequencing input was PBMCs or T cells enriched from blood (not recorded which). This TCR was sampled from a man aged 18-30 years who had recovered from COVID-19. Here the CDR3 DNA reads TGCGCCAGCAGCCACCAACCACCGGGGACACCGAACACCGGGGAGCTGTTTTTT. As protein: CASSHQPPGTPNTGELFF.